What follows are 2 T cell receptor beta chains derived from one specimen sequenced in a study of CD8 T cells in ankylosing spondylitis. The antigens of these receptors remain unknown. From the 5' RACE reads, TCRdb called clonotypes with MiXCR, one entry per CDR3 protein. The table lists some 840,000 distinct CDR3 sequences, about 12% of them singletons. Study-wide points: For ankylosing spondylitis blood, a TCR beta motif of 7 or 8 highly homologous variants appeared characteristic.

Material for sequencing was blood, either unsorted or a sorted T cell fraction (not recorded which). The source of these receptors is a male donor with ankylosing spondylitis.

This clonotype turned up a few times. The chain has TRBV5-1 and TRBJ2-7, with 12 bases that match TRBD1. The CDR3 covers 15 residues. CDR1 and CDR2 (germline): SGHRS, YFSETQ. The J segment lost 6 bases and the V segment lost 3 bases, leaving 7 bases of the junction unmatched. The CDR3: CASSSTGQGASEQYF. In nucleotides, the CDR3 is TGCGCCAGCAGCTCGACGGGACAGGGGGCAAGCGAGCAGTACTTC.

A few counts support this clonotype. This chain uses TRBV10-1 with TRBJ2-1; weak D call: TRBD2 (6 bases). Germline assignment: CDR1 WNHNN and CDR2 SYGVQD (reference sequence). V gave up 6 bases and J gave up 11 bases, with 17 bases separating them. CDR3 length: 13 amino acids. The CDR3 region has the DNA TGCGCCAGCAGAGAGGGACTTGAGACCCAGCAGTTCTTC. It specifies CASREGLETQQFF.